The entry below gives a single T cell receptor beta chain sequence along with its context. The data are from a study of OX40 agonist ivuxolimab in advanced cancers. The overall study: It was ivuxolimab, an agonistic anti-OX40 (CD134) antibody, that patients were treated with.

The CDR3 consists of 15 residues. From germline, CDR1 is SGHRS and CDR2 YFSETQ. V was clipped by 4 bases and J by 6 bases; unmatched bases: 10. Data came from immunoSEQ multiplex PCR; TCRdb stores just in-frame clones and leaves some out. The data hold roughly 20,000 clones, with 84% observed a single time. Sequencing was performed on CD4+ or CD8+ T cells sorted from blood, taken in a trial of the OX40 agonist ivuxolimab. V is TRBV5-1 and J is TRBJ2-1; 7 nucleotides align to TRBD1. The sequence came from an adult with an advanced solid tumor such as melanoma, head and neck, liver or kidney cancer. In DNA, the CDR3 is TGCGCCAGCAGCGTAGGACAGGTCGGGACCAATGAGCAGTTCTTC. Its translation: CASSVGQVGTNEQFF.